This passage covers 14 T cell receptor beta chains from one sample sequenced in a study of Ad26.COV2.S vaccination and SARS-CoV-2 variants. Profiled with immunoSEQ multiplex PCR; TCRdb holds only in-frame clones, not every one. The sample carries fewer than 500,000 clones, 90% recorded once. As for treatment: around 19 received Ad26.COV2.S at low or high dose, single or two shots; several received placebo; per-sample allocation not given. Samples were taken on day 63 after the first vaccine or placebo injection. Sequenced here: peripheral blood, sampled in a trial of Ad26.COV2.S vaccine versus placebo. These receptors all stem from a person aged 18-60 years who received the Ad26.COV2.S COVID-19 vaccine or a placebo.

For the CDR3, the DNA is TGTGCCAGCAGCTTAGGGGGTATGCTAGCGGGAGGGCCGGCACTAAGCGAGCAGTACTTC. This translates into CASSLGGMLAGGPALSEQYF. This rearrangement joins TRBV7-8 to TRBJ2-7; the match to TRBD2 covers 12 bases. CDR1 and CDR2 (germline): SGHVS, FQNEAQ. J gave up 6 bases and V 1 base, and 19 bases lay outside the gene matches. The CDR3 totals 20 residues.

This CDR3 is CASSPSGPYDEQFF. The CDR3 coding sequence is TGTGCCAGCAGTCCTAGCGGGCCTTATGATGAGCAGTTCTTC. The chain couples TRBV2 to TRBJ2-1; 8 nucleotides align to TRBD2. The CDR3 spans 14 residues. V was pared by 5 bases and J by 8 bases, with 8 bases of the junction left unmatched. The V gene's germline CDR1 is SNHLY and CDR2 FYNNEI.

The genes are TRBV10-3 and TRBJ2-3; D is undetermined. V lost 6 bases and J lost 4, with 8 bases in between. The CDR3 contains 12 residues. Germline assignment: CDR1 ENHRY and CDR2 SYGVKD. CDR3 nucleotide sequence: TGTGCCATCAGGGACGGTCCAGATACGCAGTATTTT. It yields the protein CAIRDGPDTQYF.

The chain carries TRBV5-1 and TRBJ2-7, with a possible D match to TRBD2 (8 bases). The CDR3 covers 16 residues. Germline lookup yields CDR1 SGHRS and CDR2 YFSETQ. The V end lost 4 bases, the J end lost 0 bases, and 17 bases lay between the germline ends. The CDR3, as DNA: TGCGCCAGCAGCACGGGAGGGACAGACTACTCCTACGAGCAGTACTTC. Translating it yields CASSTGGTDYSYEQYF.

CDR3 nucleotide sequence: TGTGCCTGGGCCATCGGGGCGCGGGCTTTCTTT. This gives the protein CAWAIGARAFF. The chain combines TRBV30 with TRBJ1-1, with TRBD1 as a possible D gene (5 bases). Per the germline V gene, CDR1 is GTSNPN and CDR2 is SVGIG (reference sequence). V lost 5 bases and J 11 bases, leaving 15 bases between the germline ends. This CDR3 region has 11 residues.

V is TRBV9 and J is TRBJ2-1; 11 bases are shared with TRBD2. The trim removed 0 bases at V and 8 bases at J, leaving 4 bases unmatched. Per germline, CDR1 SGDLS and CDR2 YYNGEE. The CDR3 has 15 amino acids. Here the CDR3 reads CASSVVSSGGHEQFF. CDR3 sequence (DNA): TGTGCCAGCAGCGTAGTGTCTAGCGGGGGGCATGAGCAGTTCTTC.

The chain couples TRBV9 to TRBJ2-1; D gene uncertain. The germline CDR1 and CDR2 sequences are SGDLS and YYNGEE. CDR3 length: 13 residues. V was clipped by 4 bases and J by 9 bases, with 14 bases between them. CDR3 in amino acids: CASSTVTSGEQFF. CDR3 DNA sequence: TGTGCCAGCAGCACCGTGACCTCTGGTGAGCAGTTCTTC.

The gene calls are TRBV5-1 and TRBJ2-1; TRBD2 matches 12 bases. V was pared by 0 bases and J by 4 bases, with 5 bases of the junction left unmatched. The CDR3 is 17 residues long. The germline V gene encodes CDR1 SGHRS and CDR2 YFSETQ. The CDR3 loop is CASSLGLAGVSYNEQFF. DNA of the CDR3: TGCGCCAGCAGCTTGGGACTAGCGGGAGTGTCGTACAATGAGCAGTTCTTC.

This chain connects TRBV19 to TRBJ1-5, with 7 bases identical to TRBD1. Germline lookup yields CDR1 LNHDA and CDR2 SQIVND (reference sequence). V lost 3 bases to trimming and J lost 5 bases; unmatched junction nucleotides: 10. The CDR3 has 16 amino acids. The CDR3 protein is CASSMPGAGGYQPQHF. Written as DNA, the CDR3 is TGTGCCAGTAGTATGCCGGGGGCAGGGGGGTATCAGCCCCAGCATTTT.

The CDR3 loop reads CASSKPTRATKGNTIYF. CDR3 in DNA: TGTGCCAGCAGCAAGCCTACCAGGGCGACGAAAGGAAACACCATATATTTT. The J gene is TRBJ1-3, the V gene TRBV21-1; the table's D gene call, TRBD1, was not cross checked with the DNA. TRBV21-1 is a recognized pseudogene. The CDR3 is made up of 17 amino acids.

The gene calls are TRBV5-1 and TRBJ2-7, with a weak D call TRBD2 (5 bases). Trimming removed 6 bases from V and 6 bases from J, with 22 bases in between. Germline values: CDR1 SGHRS, CDR2 YFSETQ. This CDR3 contains 15 residues. CDR3 in amino acids: CASNPNGMPEGEQYF. CDR3 in DNA: TGCGCCAGCAATCCGAACGGGATGCCAGAGGGCGAGCAGTACTTC.

The V call is TRBV28, the J call TRBJ1-1; D remains unclear. V was clipped by 5 bases and J by 4 bases, with 23 bases between them. Germline values: CDR1 MDHEN, CDR2 SYDVKM. This CDR3 has 17 amino acids. The CDR3 nucleotides read TGTGCCAGCAGTCCGGGCCCCGGGCGGGGTTTTGGCACTGAAGCTTTCTTT. Protein product: CASSPGPGRGFGTEAFF. Based on the CDR3 plus reference TRBV28 and TRBJ1-1, the full variable domain is DVKVTQSSRYLVKRTGEKVFLECVQDMDHENMFWYRQDPGLGLRLIYFSYDVKMKEKGDIPEGYSVSREKKERFSLILESASTNQTSMYLCASSPGPGRGFGTEAFFGQGTRLTVV.

The J gene is TRBJ2-7, the V gene TRBV10-2, with D hard to call. Germline-derived CDR1 and CDR2 are WSHSY and SAAADI. Trimming took 3 bases from V and 4 from J, leaving 4 bases between them. CDR3 length equals 11 residues. DNA for the CDR3: TGCGCCAGCAGTGACATATACGAGCAGTACTTC. Translation gives CASSDIYEQYF.

This rearrangement joins TRBV4-2 to TRBJ1-1; D may be TRBD1 (5 bases). The CDR3 runs 15 residues. Germline V gene lookup returns CDR1 LGHNA and CDR2 YNFKEQ. The V end was cut by 4 bases, the J end by 1 base, with 13 bases between. This CDR3 reads CASSPKGGGNTEAFF. CDR3 DNA: TGTGCCAGCAGCCCCAAAGGCGGGGGGAACACTGAAGCTTTCTTT.